There are a few counts of the clone carrying this T cell receptor (beta chain). Some clones are missing from TCRdb's copy, which holds only in-frame ones; the method was immunoSEQ multiplex PCR. The data hold about 120,000 clones, with roughly 89% observed a single time. Germline CDR1 and CDR2: SGHDT and YYEEEE. V was cut by 1 base and J by 4 bases, with 14 bases left in between. The CDR3 runs 15 residues. This specimen belongs to a study of blood T cell repertoires in COVID-19. About the research overall: Nucleic acid was either cDNA or gDNA, and it came from T cells, B-cell-depleted T cells, or PBMCs.

This receptor was taken from a man aged 55 to 69 with COVID-19, enrolled during active disease. Input material: peripheral blood. V is TRBV5-6 and J is TRBJ1-2, with D perhaps matching TRBD1 (6 bases). CDR3 sequence: CASSLRGAMVYGYTF. The DNA for the CDR3 is TGTGCCAGCAGCTTGCGGGGGGCAATGGTCTATGGCTACACCTTC.